This TCR beta chain derives from a study of T cell responses to AZD1222 COVID-19 vaccine. Study at large: Whether given at about 4 or about 12 weeks, second doses were pooled. Study observations and caveats: Regions 160-218 and 743-854 held dominance among vaccine-associated CD4 TCRs, which spanned spike. Donors skewed white British and female; clonal diversity was possibly underestimated.

A remark on this clone: Its antigen is undetermined.

The repertoire was sequenced with immunoSEQ multiplex PCR; TCRdb's copy has only in-frame clones and lacks some. The sample has 200,000 or so clones, almost 90% seen once. V dropped 8 bases and J dropped 6; count of bases not matched to a gene: 9. This CDR3 is 13 amino acids long. The germline gives CDR1 MNHEY, CDR2 SMNVEV (reference sequence). This sample comprised peripheral blood, obtained on day 0 of AZD1222 vaccination. The receptor was isolated from an adult in good health. The chain recombines TRBV27 with TRBJ2-7; 8 bases agree with TRBD1. This CDR3 is CASQSYGQGEQYF. CDR3 nucleotide sequence: TGTGCCAGCCAATCTTACGGACAGGGCGAGCAGTACTTC.